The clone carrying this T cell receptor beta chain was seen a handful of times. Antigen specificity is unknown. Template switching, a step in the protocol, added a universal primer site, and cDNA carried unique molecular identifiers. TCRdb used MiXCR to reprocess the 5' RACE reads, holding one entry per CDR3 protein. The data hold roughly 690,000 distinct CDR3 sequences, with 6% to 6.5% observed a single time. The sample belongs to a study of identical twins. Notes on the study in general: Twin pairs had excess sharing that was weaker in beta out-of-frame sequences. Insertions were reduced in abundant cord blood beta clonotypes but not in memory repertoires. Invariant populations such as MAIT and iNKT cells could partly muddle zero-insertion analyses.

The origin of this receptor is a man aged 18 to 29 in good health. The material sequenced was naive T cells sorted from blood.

The CDR3 reads CASSSGLAGGHTDTQYF. As DNA, the CDR3 is TGTGCCAGCAGTTCGGGACTAGCGGGAGGCCACACAGATACGCAGTATTTT. V gene TRBV27 combines with J gene TRBJ2-3; TRBD2 aligns across 15 bases. Germline assignment: CDR1 MNHEY and CDR2 SMNVEV (reference sequence). CDR3 length: 17 residues. V was clipped by 4 bases and J by 2 bases; unmatched bases: 4.